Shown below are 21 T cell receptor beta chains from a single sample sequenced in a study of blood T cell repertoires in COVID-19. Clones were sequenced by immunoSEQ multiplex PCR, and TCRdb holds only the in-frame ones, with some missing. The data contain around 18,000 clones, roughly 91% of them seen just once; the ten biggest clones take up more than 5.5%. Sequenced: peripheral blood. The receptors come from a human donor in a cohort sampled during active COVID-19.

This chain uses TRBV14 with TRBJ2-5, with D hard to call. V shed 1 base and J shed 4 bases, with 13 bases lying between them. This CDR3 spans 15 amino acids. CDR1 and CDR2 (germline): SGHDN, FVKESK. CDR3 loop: CASSQVGRRLETQYF. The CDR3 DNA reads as TGTGCCAGCAGCCAAGTCGGAAGGAGATTAGAGACCCAGTACTTC.

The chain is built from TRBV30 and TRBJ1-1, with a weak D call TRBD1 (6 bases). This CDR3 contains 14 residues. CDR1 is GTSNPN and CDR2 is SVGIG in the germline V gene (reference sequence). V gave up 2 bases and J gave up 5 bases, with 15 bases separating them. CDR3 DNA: TGTGCCTGGAGTCACAACAGGGTGAGAACTGAAGCTTTCTTT. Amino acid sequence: CAWSHNRVRTEAFF. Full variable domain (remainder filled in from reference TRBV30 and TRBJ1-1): SQTIHQWPATLVQPVGSPLSLECTVEGTSNPNLYWYRQAAGRGLQLLFYSVGIGQISSEVPQNLSASRPQDRQFILSSKKLLLSDSGFYLCAWSHNRVRTEAFFGQGTRLTVV.

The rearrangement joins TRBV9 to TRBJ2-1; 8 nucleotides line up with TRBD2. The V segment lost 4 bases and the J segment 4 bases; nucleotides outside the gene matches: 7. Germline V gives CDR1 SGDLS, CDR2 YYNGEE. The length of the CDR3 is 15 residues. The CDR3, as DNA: TGTGCCAGCAGCCCCACCCTAGCGGGTTACAATGAGCAGTTCTTC. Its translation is CASSPTLAGYNEQFF. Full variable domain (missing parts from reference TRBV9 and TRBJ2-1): DSGVTQTPKHLITATGQRVTLRCSPRSGDLSVYWYQQSLDQGLQFLIQYYNGEERAKGNILERFSAQQFPDLHSELNLSSLELGDSALYFCASSPTLAGYNEQFFGPGTRLTVL.

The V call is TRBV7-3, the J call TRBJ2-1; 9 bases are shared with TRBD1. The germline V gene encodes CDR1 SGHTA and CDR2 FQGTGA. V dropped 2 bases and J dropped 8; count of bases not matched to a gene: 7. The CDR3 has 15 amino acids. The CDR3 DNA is TGTGCCAGCAGCTTACAACGGACAGGGGTCGATGAGCAGTTCTTC. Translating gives CASSLQRTGVDEQFF.

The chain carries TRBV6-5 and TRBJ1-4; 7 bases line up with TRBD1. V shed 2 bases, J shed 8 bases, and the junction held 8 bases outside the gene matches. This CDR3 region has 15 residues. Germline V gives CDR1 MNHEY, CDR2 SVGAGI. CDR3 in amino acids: CASSYVLTGEEKLFF. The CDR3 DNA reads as TGTGCCAGCAGTTACGTGCTCACAGGGGAGGAAAAACTGTTTTTT.

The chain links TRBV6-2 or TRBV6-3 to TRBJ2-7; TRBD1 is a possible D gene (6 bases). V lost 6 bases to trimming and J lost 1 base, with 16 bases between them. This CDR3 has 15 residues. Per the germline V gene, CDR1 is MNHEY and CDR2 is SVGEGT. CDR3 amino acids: CASSRIQTGSYEQYF. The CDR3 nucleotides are TGTGCCAGCAGCCGGATTCAGACAGGATCCTACGAGCAGTACTTC.

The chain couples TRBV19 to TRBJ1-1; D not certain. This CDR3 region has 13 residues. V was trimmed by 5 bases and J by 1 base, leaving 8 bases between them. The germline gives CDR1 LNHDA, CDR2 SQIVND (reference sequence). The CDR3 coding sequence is TGTGCCAGTAGTTCTGCGGGGAACACTGAAGCTTTCTTT. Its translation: CASSSAGNTEAFF.

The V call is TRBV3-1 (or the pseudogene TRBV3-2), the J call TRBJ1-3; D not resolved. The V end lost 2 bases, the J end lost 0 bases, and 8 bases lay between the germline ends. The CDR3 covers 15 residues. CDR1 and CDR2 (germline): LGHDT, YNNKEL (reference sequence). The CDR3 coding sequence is TGTGCCAGCAGCCAACAGGTGCTCTCTGGAAACACCATATATTTT. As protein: CASSQQVLSGNTIYF.

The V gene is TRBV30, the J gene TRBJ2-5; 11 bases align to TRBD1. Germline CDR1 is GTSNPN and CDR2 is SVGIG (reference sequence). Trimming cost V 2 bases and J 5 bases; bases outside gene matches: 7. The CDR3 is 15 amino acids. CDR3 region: CAWSIRTGGRETQYF. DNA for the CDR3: TGTGCCTGGAGTATCCGGACAGGGGGCAGGGAGACCCAGTACTTC. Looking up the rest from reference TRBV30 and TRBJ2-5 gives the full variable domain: SQTIHQWPATLVQPVGSPLSLECTVEGTSNPNLYWYRQAAGRGLQLLFYSVGIGQISSEVPQNLSASRPQDRQFILSSKKLLLSDSGFYLCAWSIRTGGRETQYFGPGTRLLVL.

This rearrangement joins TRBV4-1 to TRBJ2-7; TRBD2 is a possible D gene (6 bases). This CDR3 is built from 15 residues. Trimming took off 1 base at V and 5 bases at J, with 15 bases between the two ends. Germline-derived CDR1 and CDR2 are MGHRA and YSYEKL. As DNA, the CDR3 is TGCGCCAGCAGCCAAGTTGAGGGGAGGAGAGACGAGCAGTACTTC. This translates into CASSQVEGRRDEQYF.

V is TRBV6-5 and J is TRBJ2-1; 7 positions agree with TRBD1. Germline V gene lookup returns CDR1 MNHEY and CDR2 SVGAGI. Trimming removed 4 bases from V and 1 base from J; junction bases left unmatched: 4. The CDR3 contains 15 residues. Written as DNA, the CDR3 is TGTGCCAGCAGTTCTGGACAGGCTTCCTACAATGAGCAGTTCTTC. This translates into CASSSGQASYNEQFF.

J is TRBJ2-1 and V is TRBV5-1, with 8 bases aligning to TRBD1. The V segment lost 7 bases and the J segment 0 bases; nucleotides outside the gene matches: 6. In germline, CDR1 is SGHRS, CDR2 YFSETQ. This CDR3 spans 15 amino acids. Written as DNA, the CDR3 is TGCGCCAGCGCCTCCGGGACAGGCTCCTACAATGAGCAGTTCTTC. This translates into CASASGTGSYNEQFF. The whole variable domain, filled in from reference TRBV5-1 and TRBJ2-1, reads KAGVTQTPRYLIKTRGQQVTLSCSPISGHRSVSWYQQTPGQGLQFLFEYFSETQRNKGNFPGRFSGRQFSNSRSEMNVSTLELGDSALYLCASASGTGSYNEQFFGPGTRLTVL.

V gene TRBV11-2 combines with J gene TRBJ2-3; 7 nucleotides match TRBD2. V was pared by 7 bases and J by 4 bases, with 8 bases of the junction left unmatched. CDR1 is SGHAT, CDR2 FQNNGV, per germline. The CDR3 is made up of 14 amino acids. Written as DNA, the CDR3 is TGTGCCAGCAAGCGACTAGCCTCCGCAGATACGCAGTATTTT. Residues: CASKRLASADTQYF.

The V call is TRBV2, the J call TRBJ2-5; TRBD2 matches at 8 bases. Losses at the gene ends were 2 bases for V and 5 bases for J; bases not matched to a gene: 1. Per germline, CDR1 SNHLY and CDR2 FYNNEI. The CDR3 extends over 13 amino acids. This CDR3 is CASSERGGETQYF. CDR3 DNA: TGTGCCAGCAGTGAACGGGGGGGTGAGACCCAGTACTTC.

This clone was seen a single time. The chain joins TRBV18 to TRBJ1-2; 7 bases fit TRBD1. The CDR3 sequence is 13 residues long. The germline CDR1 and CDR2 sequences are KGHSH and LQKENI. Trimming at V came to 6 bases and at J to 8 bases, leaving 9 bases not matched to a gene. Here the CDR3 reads CASSPGQAQGYTF. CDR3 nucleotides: TGTGCCAGCTCCCCTGGACAGGCTCAGGGCTACACCTTC.

Written as DNA, the CDR3 is TGTGCCAGCAGTGTAGGGGGCAACACTGAAGCTTTCTTT. Protein: CASSVGGNTEAFF. The genes are TRBV25-1 and TRBJ1-1; TRBD1 matches 7 bases. This CDR3 is built from 13 residues. With V trimmed by 4 bases and J by 2 bases, 1 base remained unmatched. Germline CDR1 and CDR2: MGHDK and SYGVNS.

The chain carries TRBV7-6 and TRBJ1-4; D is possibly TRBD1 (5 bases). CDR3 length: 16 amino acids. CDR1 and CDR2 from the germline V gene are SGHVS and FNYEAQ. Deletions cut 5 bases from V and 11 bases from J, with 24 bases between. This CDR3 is CASSGPRLGEERKLFF. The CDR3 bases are TGTGCCAGCAGCGGCCCCCGCCTGGGGGAGGAACGGAAACTGTTTTTT.

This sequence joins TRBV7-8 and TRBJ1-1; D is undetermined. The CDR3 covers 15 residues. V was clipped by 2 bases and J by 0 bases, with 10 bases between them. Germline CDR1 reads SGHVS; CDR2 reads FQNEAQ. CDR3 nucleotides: TGTGCCAGCAGCTTATCTGGCCTTCTGAACACTGAAGCTTTCTTT. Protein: CASSLSGLLNTEAFF.

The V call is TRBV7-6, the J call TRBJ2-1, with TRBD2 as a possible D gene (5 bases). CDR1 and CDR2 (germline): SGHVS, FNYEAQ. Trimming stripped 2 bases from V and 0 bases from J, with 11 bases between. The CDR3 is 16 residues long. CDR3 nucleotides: TGTGCCAGCAGCTTATTAAGCGGCCGCTCCTACAATGAGCAGTTCTTC. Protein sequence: CASSLLSGRSYNEQFF.

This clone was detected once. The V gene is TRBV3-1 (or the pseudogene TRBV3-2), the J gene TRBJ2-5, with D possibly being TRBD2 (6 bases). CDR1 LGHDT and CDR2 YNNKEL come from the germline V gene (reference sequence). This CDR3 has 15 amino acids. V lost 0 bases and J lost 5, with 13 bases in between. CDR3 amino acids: CASSQDPGREETQYF. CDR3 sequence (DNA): TGTGCCAGCAGCCAAGACCCCGGTCGGGAGGAGACCCAGTACTTC.

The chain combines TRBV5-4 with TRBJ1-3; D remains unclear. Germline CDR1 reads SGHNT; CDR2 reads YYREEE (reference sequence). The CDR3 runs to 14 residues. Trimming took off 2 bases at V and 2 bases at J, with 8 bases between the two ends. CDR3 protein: CASSFTGTGNTIYF. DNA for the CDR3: TGTGCCAGCAGCTTTACCGGGACTGGAAACACCATATATTTT.